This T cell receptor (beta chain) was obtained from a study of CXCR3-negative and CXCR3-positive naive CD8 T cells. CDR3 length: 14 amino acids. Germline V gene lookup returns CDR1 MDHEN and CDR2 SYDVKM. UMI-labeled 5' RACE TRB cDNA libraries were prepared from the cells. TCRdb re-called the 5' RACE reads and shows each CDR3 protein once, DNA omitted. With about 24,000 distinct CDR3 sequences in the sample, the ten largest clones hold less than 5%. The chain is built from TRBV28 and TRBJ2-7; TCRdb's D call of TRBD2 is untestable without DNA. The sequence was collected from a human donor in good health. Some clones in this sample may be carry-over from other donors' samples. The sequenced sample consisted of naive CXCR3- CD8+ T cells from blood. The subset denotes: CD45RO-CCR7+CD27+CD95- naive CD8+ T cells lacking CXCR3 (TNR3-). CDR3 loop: CASRNGLSADEQYF.